One TCR beta chain is described in this entry. The entry originates in a study of blood T cell repertoires in COVID-19. Background on the study: Italy, Spain and the United States were the sources of the convalescent and acute COVID-19 samples. T cells, B-cell-depleted T cells, or PBMCs provided the cDNA or gDNA that served as material.

CDR3 size: 14 residues. The germline V gene has CDR1 LNHDA and CDR2 SQIVND (reference sequence). V was trimmed by 3 bases and J by 1 base, leaving 10 bases between them. Study processing details: Using reference gene primer amplification, nucleated cell counts were estimated. Repertoires were generated with immunoSEQ multiplex PCR, while TCRdb's copy carries only in-frame clones and drops some. The V and J calls and clone size were taken over from that table, and D and trimming were inferred from the DNA. The data show about 150,000 clones, roughly 84% seen once. The sample taken for sequencing was peripheral blood. The genes are TRBV19 and TRBJ2-7, with D tentatively TRBD2 (6 bases). This receptor was identified in a human donor in a cohort sampled during active COVID-19. Here the CDR3 reads CASSITGVSYEQYF. The DNA for the CDR3 is TGTGCCAGTAGTATTACGGGGGTATCCTACGAGCAGTACTTC.